The source of this TCR beta chain is a study of blood T cell repertoires in COVID-19. The table came from immunoSEQ multiplex PCR; TCRdb's copy has only in-frame clones and leaves some out. This table holds 490,000 or so clones, around nine tenths found once. As to this clone: The sample holds other DNA sequences that translate to the same CDR3.

The TCR originated in a woman in her thirties or forties who had recovered from COVID-19. The sample consisted of PBMCs or T cells enriched from blood (not recorded which).

CDR3 in amino acids: CASSLDRPNTGELFF. In DNA form, the CDR3 reads TGCGCCAGCAGCCTTGACAGACCGAACACCGGGGAGCTGTTTTTT. The chain uses TRBV5-1 and TRBJ2-2; tentatively, D is TRBD1 (5 bases). V was cut by 4 bases and J by 0 bases, with 10 bases left in between. CDR3 length equals 15 residues. Looked up from germline, CDR1 is SGHRS and CDR2 is YFSETQ.